The clone carrying this T cell receptor (beta chain) was counted many times. What it recognizes is unknown. cDNA molecules carried unique molecular identifiers, and template switching added a universal primer site. TCRdb called the 5' RACE reads again in MiXCR, with one record for every CDR3 protein. The table has 570,000 or so distinct CDR3 sequences, 9.6% seen once; the top ten hold approximately 3%. This entry comes from a study of identical twins. Study-wide points: In beta out-of-frame sequences, the excess sharing between twins was weaker.

This sample also appeared in a second study, on yellow fever vaccine responses in identical twins.

This receptor was taken from a woman aged 18-30 years in good health. Sequencing input: PBMCs.

CDR3 DNA sequence: TGTGCCAGCGTTCAGGATCTAGACACTGAAGCTTTCTTT. Its protein product is CASVQDLDTEAFF. The chain links TRBV7-9 to TRBJ1-1; D gene uncertain. The CDR3 is 13 residues long. The V gene lost 8 bases and the J gene lost 3 bases, with 13 bases spanning the gap. Germline CDR1 is SEHNR and CDR2 is FQNEAQ (reference sequence).